Listed here are 19 T cell receptor beta chains from one sample, sequenced in a study of blood T cell repertoires in COVID-19. Here immunoSEQ multiplex PCR was the method, and the copy in TCRdb shows in-frame clones only, minus some. The sample has 35,000 to 45,000 clones, around 89% seen once; the top ten hold 2.5% to 3%. Sequencing input: peripheral blood. Receptors were obtained from a man in his fifties with active COVID-19.

The chain couples TRBV5-5 to TRBJ1-5; the D is unclear. Germline V lookup: CDR1 SGHKS, CDR2 YYEKEE (reference sequence). The CDR3 sequence is 13 residues long. Trimming took off 2 bases at V and 3 bases at J, with 6 bases between the two ends. CDR3 coding DNA: TGTGCCAGCAGCTTCGGGTCCAATCAGCCCCAGCATTTT. Its translation is CASSFGSNQPQHF.

V usage is TRBV3-1 (or the pseudogene TRBV3-2) and J usage is TRBJ1-6; 7 bases match TRBD1. The CDR3 contains 15 residues. Trimming cost V 3 bases and J 6 bases; bases outside gene matches: 5. Per germline, CDR1 LGHDT and CDR2 YNNKEL (reference sequence). CDR3 DNA sequence: TGTGCCAGCAGCCAGGTACAGGGGCTTAATTCACCCCTCCACTTT. It is translated as CASSQVQGLNSPLHF.

V usage is TRBV29-1 and J usage is TRBJ1-1, with D unresolved. This CDR3 region has 13 residues. The germline gives CDR1 SQVTM, CDR2 ANQGSEA. V lost 1 base to trimming and J lost 5 bases, with 11 bases between them. The CDR3: CSVEVGSGTEAFF. CDR3 coding DNA: TGCAGCGTTGAAGTGGGCTCGGGGACTGAAGCTTTCTTT.

V usage is TRBV9 and J usage is TRBJ2-1; 10 bases align to TRBD2. The CDR3 runs 16 residues. Germline CDR1 is SGDLS and CDR2 is YYNGEE. The ends lost 3 bases at V and 0 bases at J; junction bases unmatched: 3. Written as DNA, the CDR3 is TGTGCCAGCAGCGCCGTAGCGGGGGGCTCCTACAATGAGCAGTTCTTC. This codes for CASSAVAGGSYNEQFF.

The genes are TRBV4-3 and TRBJ2-1, with a tentative D call TRBD1 (5 bases). In germline, CDR1 is LGHNA, CDR2 YSLEER. Between the trimmed V and J ends, which lost 0 bases and 8 bases, there was a span of 8 bases. The CDR3 is 13 amino acids. In DNA, the CDR3 is TGCGCCAGCAGCCAAGATGGGGCGGATGAGCAGTTCTTC. Residues: CASSQDGADEQFF.

The chain employs TRBV7-8 and TRBJ1-5; 9 nucleotides align to TRBD1. The CDR3 spans 14 residues. Germline-derived CDR1 and CDR2 are SGHVS and FQNEAQ. The ends lost 4 bases at V and 6 bases at J; junction bases unmatched: 4. CDR3 in amino acids: CASSSDRGGQPQHF. The CDR3 nucleotides read TGTGCCAGCAGCTCGGACAGGGGTGGTCAGCCCCAGCATTTT.

V usage is TRBV30 and J usage is TRBJ1-2; 7 nucleotides match TRBD1. The germline V gene encodes CDR1 GTSNPN and CDR2 SVGIG (reference sequence). This CDR3 has 16 amino acids. V shed 3 bases, J shed 0 bases, and the junction held 10 bases outside the gene matches. The CDR3 protein is CAWRRDSRITNYGYTF. Written as DNA, the CDR3 is TGTGCCTGGAGGCGGGACAGCCGCATTACTAACTATGGCTACACCTTC.

This clone appeared a single time. CDR3 bases: TGTGCCAGTAGTATAGATTTGGGCCGTATCTCTGGAAACACCATATATTTT. It codes for CASSIDLGRISGNTIYF. The chain is built from TRBV19 and TRBJ1-3; D gene uncertain. CDR1 is LNHDA and CDR2 is SQIVND in the germline V gene (reference sequence). V lost 0 bases and J 0 bases, leaving 12 bases between the germline ends. The CDR3 totals 17 residues.

CDR3 sequence: CASSIGTRGNTEAFF. CDR3 coding DNA: TGTGCCAGCAGTATCGGGACAAGGGGGAACACTGAAGCTTTCTTT. The genes are TRBV6-5 and TRBJ1-1; maybe TRBD1 (6 bases). This CDR3 comprises 15 residues. CDR1 MNHEY and CDR2 SVGAGI come from the germline V gene. V lost 5 bases and J 1 base, leaving 14 bases between the germline ends.

The chain recombines TRBV2 with TRBJ1-6, with a weak D call TRBD1 (6 bases). V lost 2 bases, J lost 7 bases, and 12 bases lay in between. CDR1 and CDR2 (germline): SNHLY, FYNNEI. The CDR3 is made up of 15 amino acids. The CDR3 spells CASSETRGANSPLHF. CDR3 bases: TGTGCCAGCAGTGAAACCCGGGGGGCCAATTCACCCCTCCACTTT.

The V and J genes are TRBV24-1 and TRBJ2-2; possible D gene TRBD2, 7 bases. V was shortened by 9 bases and J by 7 bases, with 14 bases between the two germline ends. The CDR3 runs to 13 residues. Germline values: CDR1 KGHDR, CDR2 SFDVKD. DNA for the CDR3: TGTGCCACCCGAGGGGGGGCAGTCGGGGAGCTGTTTTTT. This translates into CATRGGAVGELFF.

The rearrangement links TRBV6-6 to TRBJ2-1; 9 bases agree with TRBD2. CDR3 size: 16 residues. In germline, CDR1 is MNHNY, CDR2 SVGAGI (reference sequence). J lost 4 bases, V lost 5 bases, and 9 bases had no gene match. CDR3 amino acids: CASSPRSSGEYNEQFF. The CDR3 bases are TGTGCCAGCAGTCCGCGCTCTAGCGGGGAATACAATGAGCAGTTCTTC.

The chain combines TRBV28 with TRBJ2-7, with a possible D match to TRBD2 (6 bases). V gave up 8 bases and J gave up 0 bases, with 11 bases separating them. Germline CDR1 MDHEN, CDR2 SYDVKM. This CDR3 has 13 amino acids. The CDR3 loop is CASVDGSSYEQYF. As DNA, the CDR3 is TGTGCCAGCGTGGACGGGAGCTCCTACGAGCAGTACTTC.

The chain is built from TRBV7-9 and TRBJ2-7; 7 bases agree with TRBD1. Germline CDR1 and CDR2: SEHNR and FQNEAQ (reference sequence). This CDR3 contains 13 residues. J gave up 6 bases and V 4 bases, and 6 bases lay outside the gene matches. The CDR3 loop is CASSSRQGGEQYF. The CDR3 coding sequence is TGTGCCAGCAGCTCTCGACAGGGCGGCGAGCAGTACTTC.

The chain uses TRBV5-1 and TRBJ2-5, with TRBD2 identical over 7 bases. J lost 5 bases, V lost 0 bases, and 10 bases had no gene match. CDR1 and CDR2 from the germline V gene are SGHRS and YFSETQ. The CDR3 is 16 amino acids. CDR3 protein: CASSLAPWRGGETQYF. The CDR3 DNA reads as TGCGCCAGCAGCTTGGCCCCGTGGCGGGGAGGGGAGACCCAGTACTTC. The whole variable domain, filled in from reference TRBV5-1 and TRBJ2-5, reads KAGVTQTPRYLIKTRGQQVTLSCSPISGHRSVSWYQQTPGQGLQFLFEYFSETQRNKGNFPGRFSGRQFSNSRSEMNVSTLELGDSALYLCASSLAPWRGGETQYFGPGTRLLVL.

CDR3 residues: CASSIMTGIAGANVLTF. The CDR3 DNA follows: TGTGCCAGTAGTATAATGACAGGTATAGCTGGGGCCAACGTCCTGACTTTC. The chain has TRBV19 and TRBJ2-6; D is perhaps TRBD1 (6 bases). Trimming took 2 bases from V and 2 from J, leaving 13 bases between them. Germline-derived CDR1 and CDR2 are LNHDA and SQIVND (reference sequence). The CDR3 loop spans 17 amino acids.

The J gene is TRBJ2-6, the V gene TRBV28, with a weak D call TRBD2 (5 bases). Trimming pared 9 bases from V and 0 bases from J, leaving 15 bases between. Germline assignment: CDR1 MDHEN and CDR2 SYDVKM. The CDR3 is 16 residues long. In nucleotides, the CDR3 is TGTGCCAGTTCCGGGATACCGAGCTCTGGGGCCAACGTCCTGACTTTC. Amino acids: CASSGIPSSGANVLTF. The full variable domain, in which reference TRBV28 and TRBJ2-6 provide the parts outside the CDR3, is DVKVTQSSRYLVKRTGEKVFLECVQDMDHENMFWYRQDPGLGLRLIYFSYDVKMKEKGDIPEGYSVSREKKERFSLILESASTNQTSMYLCASSGIPSSGANVLTFGAGSRLTVL.

This chain connects TRBV5-1 to TRBJ2-2; 14 nucleotides line up with TRBD2. V dropped 3 bases and J dropped 6; count of bases not matched to a gene: 1. Germline V gene lookup returns CDR1 SGHRS and CDR2 YFSETQ. The CDR3 length is 15 residues. The CDR3 sequence: CASSSGLAGAGELFF. CDR3 bases: TGCGCCAGCAGCTCGGGACTAGCGGGGGCCGGGGAGCTGTTTTTT.

This clone was seen once. The gene calls are TRBV4-2 and TRBJ2-1; tentatively, D is TRBD2 (7 bases). Germline values: CDR1 LGHNA, CDR2 YNFKEQ. This CDR3 comprises 15 residues. Between the trimmed V and J ends, which lost 5 bases and 5 bases, there was a span of 16 bases. As DNA, the CDR3 is TGTGCCAGCAGCAGAGGGGGGGCCTCGGACAATGAGCAGTTCTTC. It specifies CASSRGGASDNEQFF.